This T cell receptor beta chain was documented in a study of blood T cell repertoires in COVID-19. As for the study in general: PBMCs, B-cell-depleted T cells, or T cells provided the cDNA or gDNA that made up the material.

The CDR3 is made up of 18 amino acids. Germline CDR1 reads LNHDA; CDR2 reads SQIVND (reference sequence). J lost 2 bases, V lost 6 bases, and 18 bases had no gene match. In the authors' methods: Reference gene primer amplification gave estimated nucleated cell counts. The method was immunoSEQ multiplex PCR; TCRdb's version includes in-frame clones alone and lacks a portion of them. That table gives V, J and clone size, and the DNA gave D and trimming. The sample records more than 90,000 clones, about 70% being singletons. This clone was seen more than once but under ten times. The chain joins TRBV19 to TRBJ1-2, with TRBD1 matching 7 bases. The source is a woman between 55 and 75 years old in a cohort sampled during active or convalescent COVID-19. Input material: peripheral blood. CDR3 amino acids: CASRPARDSVHFNYGYTF. The CDR3 DNA sequence: TGTGCCAGTAGACCGGCCCGGGACAGCGTCCATTTCAACTATGGCTACACCTTC.